This note documents a single T cell receptor beta chain sequence. This sample is part of a study of OX40 agonist ivuxolimab in advanced cancers. Germline V gives CDR1 SGHNT, CDR2 YYREEE (reference sequence). V shed 4 bases, J shed 2 bases, and the junction held 7 bases outside the gene matches. The CDR3 runs to 15 residues. TCRdb keeps only in-frame clones here, not all; method: immunoSEQ multiplex PCR. The sample comprises about 68,000 clones, 75% to 85% of which are singletons, and about 1.7% rests with the top ten. The clonotype comes from an adult with an advanced solid tumor such as melanoma, head and neck, liver or kidney cancer. The chain has TRBV5-4 and TRBJ2-3; 7 bases fit TRBD1. The sample here was CD4+ or CD8+ T cells sorted from blood, taken in a trial of the OX40 agonist ivuxolimab. The CDR3 here is CASSQLDRFTDTQYF. The CDR3 DNA sequence: TGTGCCAGCAGCCAGTTGGACAGGTTCACAGATACGCAGTATTTT.